The 25 T cell receptor beta chains reported below all come from one sample, sequenced in a study of T cell responses to AZD1222 COVID-19 vaccine. Generated by immunoSEQ multiplex PCR, the TCRdb table keeps only in-frame clones and is missing some. Here the sample spans about 120,000 clones, more than 75% being singletons. Sequenced here: peripheral blood, sampled on day 0 of AZD1222 vaccination. The origin of the receptors is an adult in good health.

The chain is built from TRBV9 and TRBJ2-1; no firm D call. From germline, CDR1 is SGDLS and CDR2 YYNGEE. The CDR3 is 15 amino acids. The V end lost 0 bases, the J end lost 1 base, and 8 bases lay between the germline ends. CDR3 DNA sequence: TGTGCCAGCAGCGTAGCTGCAGTTTCCTACAATGAGCAGTTCTTC. Translation: CASSVAAVSYNEQFF.

The J gene is TRBJ1-6, the V gene TRBV24-1; TRBD1 aligns across 11 bases. The V gene end was trimmed by 7 bases and the J gene end by 18 bases; junction bases not matched to a gene: 10. In germline, CDR1 is KGHDR, CDR2 SFDVKD. This CDR3 region has 13 residues. This CDR3 is CATRGDRGGPPHF. CDR3 DNA: TGTGCCACCAGGGGGGACAGGGGGGGACCTCCCCACTTT.

V and J are TRBV19 and TRBJ2-1, with TRBD1 identical over 11 bases. J was trimmed by 15 bases and V by 0 bases; bases with no gene match: 4. The germline V gene encodes CDR1 LNHDA and CDR2 SQIVND (reference sequence). This CDR3 region has 13 residues. CDR3 sequence: CASSIDIGTGGFF. CDR3 in DNA: TGTGCCAGTAGTATAGATATAGGGACAGGGGGGTTCTTC.

This chain uses TRBV6-5 with TRBJ1-2, with D possibly matching TRBD1 (6 bases). CDR1 MNHEY and CDR2 SVGAGI come from the germline V gene. This CDR3 comprises 15 residues. The germline V and J ends were trimmed by 7 bases and 2 bases, with 17 bases remaining between them. CDR3 sequence: CASIGGRGRNYGYTF. For the CDR3, the DNA is TGTGCCAGCATAGGGGGAAGAGGACGGAACTATGGCTACACCTTC.

J is TRBJ1-1 and V is TRBV19; 9 bases match TRBD1. CDR1 is LNHDA, CDR2 SQIVND, per germline (reference sequence). With 2 bases clipped from V and 5 bases from J, the junction kept 12 bases outside the gene matches. This CDR3 comprises 17 residues. The CDR3: CASSILTGGTRRTEAFF. The DNA of the CDR3 is TGTGCCAGTAGTATATTGACAGGGGGAACCCGGAGGACTGAAGCTTTCTTT.

The chain uses TRBV7-2 and TRBJ2-7, with D unclear. Trimming left V 1 base short and J 6 bases short, with 13 bases between. The germline V gene encodes CDR1 SGHTA and CDR2 FQGNSA. The CDR3 has 14 amino acids. The CDR3 DNA follows: TGTGCCAGCAGCTTAGAGGGCGTCTCCCTCGAGCAGTACTTC. Its translation: CASSLEGVSLEQYF.

CDR3 residues: CASIGQWNTEAFF. DNA for the CDR3: TGTGCCAGCATTGGACAGTGGAACACTGAAGCTTTCTTT. This chain joins TRBV28 and TRBJ1-1, with D maybe TRBD1 (6 bases). The CDR3 loop spans 13 amino acids. Trimming removed 7 bases at V and 1 base at J, with 10 bases between. CDR1 MDHEN and CDR2 SYDVKM come from the germline V gene.

The gene calls are TRBV21-1 and TRBJ1-5; the table's TRBD1 call for D was not verified on the DNA. TRBV21-1 is a pseudogene segment. The CDR3 runs to 17 residues. The CDR3 DNA follows: TGTGCCAGCAGCAAAGTAGGCGCAGGGCGATACAATCAGCCCCAGCATTTT. It yields the protein CASSKVGAGRYNQPQHF.

The chain is built from TRBV7-3 and TRBJ2-1, with D unresolved. Trimming took off 3 bases at V and 4 bases at J, with 7 bases between the two ends. CDR3 size: 13 residues. The germline V gene has CDR1 SGHTA and CDR2 FQGTGA. DNA for the CDR3: TGTGCCAGCAGCTTCGGCACTTACAATGAGCAGTTCTTC. This encodes CASSFGTYNEQFF.

The V and J genes are TRBV28 and TRBJ2-1, with TRBD2 matching 10 bases. V lost 4 bases and J lost 2; bases outside the gene matches: 5. The length of the CDR3 is 16 residues. Germline V gives CDR1 MDHEN, CDR2 SYDVKM. The CDR3 here is CASSSRTSGTYNEQFF. CDR3 DNA sequence: TGTGCCAGCAGTTCACGGACTAGCGGAACCTACAATGAGCAGTTCTTC.

The chain combines TRBV18 with TRBJ1-1, with TRBD1 as a possible D gene (6 bases). CDR1 and CDR2 (germline): KGHSH, LQKENI. The CDR3 covers 13 residues. Trimming cost V 5 bases and J 1 base, with 8 bases left between them. CDR3 amino acids: CASSGQRNTEAFF. For the CDR3, the DNA is TGTGCCAGCTCAGGACAGAGGAACACTGAAGCTTTCTTT.

DNA for the CDR3: TGTGCCTGGAGCCGCGGAGAGGGGGCGAATCAGCCCCAGCATTTT. Protein sequence: CAWSRGEGANQPQHF. The chain combines TRBV30 with TRBJ1-5; 7 bases line up with TRBD1. Trimming at V came to 3 bases and at J to 4 bases, leaving 9 bases not matched to a gene. Per the germline V gene, CDR1 is GTSNPN and CDR2 is SVGIG (reference sequence). This CDR3 has 15 amino acids.

V is TRBV6-1 and J is TRBJ2-2; 15 bases fit TRBD2. The CDR3 is made up of 17 amino acids. Trimming at V came to 4 bases and at J to 6 bases, leaving 6 bases not matched to a gene. Germline CDR1 MNHNS, CDR2 SASEGT. CDR3 sequence (DNA): TGTGCCAGCAGTGCCGGACTAGCGGGAGGGCCAGCCGGGGAGCTGTTTTTT. Protein: CASSAGLAGGPAGELFF.

The chain joins TRBV7-3 to TRBJ2-3; the match to TRBD2 covers 7 bases. The germline CDR1 and CDR2 sequences are SGHTA and FQGTGA. J gave up 6 bases and V 4 bases, and 10 bases lay outside the gene matches. The length of the CDR3 is 15 residues. The CDR3 reads CASSYQGGAVDTQYF. The DNA of the CDR3 is TGTGCCAGCAGCTACCAGGGAGGGGCCGTTGATACGCAGTATTTT.

The rearrangement links TRBV29-1 to TRBJ2-7; TRBD1 is a possible D gene (5 bases). The CDR3 length is 12 residues. Trimming removed 5 bases at V and 2 bases at J, with 10 bases between. Germline V gene data show CDR1 as SQVTM and CDR2 as ANQGSEA. The CDR3 bases are TGCAGCGTTTCGACAGCCCCCTACGAGCAGTACTTC. The encoded protein is CSVSTAPYEQYF.

The chain couples TRBV6-5 to TRBJ1-2, with 7 bases matching TRBD1. Germline values: CDR1 MNHEY, CDR2 SVGAGI. The CDR3 runs 16 residues. J gave up 7 bases and V 0 bases, and 11 bases lay outside the gene matches. The CDR3 DNA reads TGTGCCAGCAGTTACTCCCGACAGGGTTCTATGGGTGGCTACACCTTC. It specifies CASSYSRQGSMGGYTF.

V usage is TRBV5-8 and J usage is TRBJ1-4, with a tentative D call TRBD1 (5 bases). CDR3 length: 15 residues. The V gene lost 7 bases and the J gene lost 4 bases, with 17 bases spanning the gap. Per the germline V gene, CDR1 is SGHTS and CDR2 is YDEGEE. Here the CDR3 reads CASFNQGGGNEKLFF. CDR3 DNA: TGTGCCAGCTTTAACCAGGGCGGGGGTAATGAAAAACTGTTTTTT.

This sequence joins TRBV14 and TRBJ1-4; no definite D call. V gave up 1 base and J gave up 4 bases, with 4 bases separating them. The CDR3 is made up of 13 amino acids. Germline CDR1 reads SGHDN; CDR2 reads FVKESK. CDR3 sequence: CASSQVHNEKLFF. Here the CDR3 DNA reads TGTGCCAGCAGCCAAGTTCATAATGAAAAACTGTTTTTT.

V usage is TRBV4-3 and J usage is TRBJ2-3; the match to TRBD2 covers 10 bases. CDR3 length: 18 amino acids. CDR1 is LGHNA, CDR2 YSLEER, per germline. Unmatched junction bases numbered 8, after V lost 0 bases and J lost 2 bases. The DNA for the CDR3 is TGCGCCAGCAGCCAAGATGGAGCGGGAGGGCCTCCCACAGATACGCAGTATTTT. Translated: CASSQDGAGGPPTDTQYF.

The rearrangement joins TRBV28 to TRBJ2-1; 8 nucleotides match TRBD1. Unmatched junction bases numbered 13, after V lost 9 bases and J lost 6 bases. There are 15 residues in the CDR3. Germline V gene lookup returns CDR1 MDHEN and CDR2 SYDVKM. The CDR3: CASSTSGQGLNEQFF. CDR3 in DNA: TGTGCCAGTAGTACCAGCGGACAGGGCCTCAATGAGCAGTTCTTC.

This clone turned up a few times. V and J are TRBV19 and TRBJ1-2; maybe TRBD1 (6 bases). Trimming removed 9 bases at V and 1 base at J, with 27 bases between. The CDR3 sequence is 18 residues long. Germline V gives CDR1 LNHDA, CDR2 SQIVND (reference sequence). Here the CDR3 reads CASAGSRTALFGNYGYTF. The CDR3 nucleotides read TGTGCCAGCGCCGGATCCAGGACAGCCCTTTTCGGTAACTATGGCTACACCTTC.

The chain employs TRBV5-8 and TRBJ2-2; the D is unclear. The CDR3 extends over 14 amino acids. Germline CDR1 is SGHTS and CDR2 is YDEGEE. The V gene lost 4 bases and the J gene lost 8 bases, with 15 bases spanning the gap. The CDR3 loop is CASSAPAGSGELFF. DNA for the CDR3: TGTGCCAGCAGCGCCCCCGCAGGAAGTGGGGAGCTGTTTTTT.

This chain connects TRBV13 to TRBJ2-5; TRBD2 matches at 8 bases. The CDR3 runs 15 residues. The ends lost 2 bases at V and 5 bases at J; junction bases unmatched: 7. Germline V CDR1 and CDR2: PRHDT, FYEKMQ (reference sequence). CDR3 DNA: TGTGCCAGCAGCTTAACTAGCGGAAGAGGGGAGACCCAGTACTTC. Translation: CASSLTSGRGETQYF.

The gene calls are TRBV28 and TRBJ2-6, with TRBD1 matching over 8 bases. The V segment lost 4 bases and the J segment 9 bases; nucleotides outside the gene matches: 5. Germline loops: CDR1 MDHEN, CDR2 SYDVKM. The CDR3 is made up of 14 amino acids. DNA of the CDR3: TGTGCCAGCAGTTCCCCCGGGACAGGCAACGTCCTGACTTTC. Its translation: CASSSPGTGNVLTF.

The chain recombines TRBV5-5 with TRBJ1-5; D gene unclear. The CDR3 length is 13 residues. CDR1 and CDR2 (germline): SGHKS, YYEKEE (reference sequence). The germline V and J ends were trimmed by 2 bases and 4 bases, with 7 bases remaining between them. For the CDR3, the DNA is TGTGCCAGCAGCTTTGACATTAATCAGCCCCAGCATTTT. It yields the protein CASSFDINQPQHF.